The 7 T cell receptor beta chains in this list originate from one sample, sequenced in a study of CD8 T cells in Susac syndrome. Random hexamers were used to reverse transcribe an amount of roughly 0.5 to 1 ug RNA. In TCRdb, the immunoSEQ multiplex PCR reads were re-called with MiXCR into one record per CDR3 protein. This table holds 200,000 or so distinct CDR3 sequences, under 97% found once. Sequenced input: CD4+ T cells from PBMCs. These receptor sequences come from a human donor with Susac syndrome.

The chain uses TRBV30 and TRBJ1-6; unclear D gene. The CDR3 runs to 15 residues. From germline, CDR1 is GTSNPN and CDR2 SVGIG (reference sequence). Trimming took off 2 bases at V and 6 bases at J, with 14 bases between the two ends. CDR3 amino acids: CAWSRRQIVNSPLHF. CDR3 nucleotides: TGTGCCTGGAGTCGTAGACAAATTGTTAATTCACCCCTCCACTTT.

J is TRBJ1-5 and V is TRBV9; D ambiguous. This CDR3 is built from 13 residues. Germline assignment: CDR1 SGDLS and CDR2 YYNGEE. V was trimmed by 3 bases and J by 6 bases, leaving 10 bases between them. The CDR3, as DNA: TGTGCCAGCAGCGCATACCCGGGTCAGCCCCAGCATTTT. This sequence encodes CASSAYPGQPQHF.

V gene TRBV18 combines with J gene TRBJ2-3; no definite D call. The germline V gene has CDR1 KGHSH and CDR2 LQKENI. CDR3 length: 16 amino acids. The V gene lost 2 bases and the J gene lost 0 bases, with 12 bases spanning the gap. Here the CDR3 DNA reads TGTGCCAGCTCACCATCGAGGACGTTTAGCACAGATACGCAGTATTTT. Encoded protein: CASSPSRTFSTDTQYF.

The chain carries TRBV30 and TRBJ2-7; D gene unclear. Between the trimmed V and J ends, which lost 3 bases and 0 bases, there was a span of 12 bases. CDR1 and CDR2 (germline): GTSNPN, SVGIG (reference sequence). The CDR3 loop spans 14 amino acids. CDR3 in amino acids: CAWRTTSASYEQYF. The CDR3 nucleotides are TGTGCCTGGAGGACGACGTCGGCCTCCTACGAGCAGTACTTC.

The chain carries TRBV30 and TRBJ2-5; D is perhaps TRBD1 (6 bases). In germline, CDR1 is GTSNPN, CDR2 SVGIG (reference sequence). The length of the CDR3 is 14 residues. Trimming stripped 4 bases from V and 5 bases from J, with 17 bases between. CDR3 DNA sequence: TGTGCCTGGAACCGCCGGGACAAACGGGAGACCCAGTACTTC. Translated: CAWNRRDKRETQYF.

The V gene is TRBV2, the J gene TRBJ1-1, with TRBD1 matching 8 bases. After removal of 6 bases from V and 7 bases from J, the junction contained 13 bases not matched to a gene. CDR3 length equals 15 residues. Per germline, CDR1 SNHLY and CDR2 FYNNEI. The CDR3 sequence is CASSTSADRGGEAFF. The CDR3 DNA follows: TGTGCCAGCAGCACGTCGGCCGACAGGGGAGGTGAAGCTTTCTTT.

This sequence joins TRBV7-6 and TRBJ1-6; D is unclear. The V and J ends lost 3 bases and 8 bases respectively, with 14 bases between them. This CDR3 has 15 amino acids. Germline loops: CDR1 SGHVS, CDR2 FNYEAQ. Here the CDR3 DNA reads TGTGCCAGCAGCTTGGTTGGTAGCGGGGATTCACCCCTCCACTTT. Its translation is CASSLVGSGDSPLHF.